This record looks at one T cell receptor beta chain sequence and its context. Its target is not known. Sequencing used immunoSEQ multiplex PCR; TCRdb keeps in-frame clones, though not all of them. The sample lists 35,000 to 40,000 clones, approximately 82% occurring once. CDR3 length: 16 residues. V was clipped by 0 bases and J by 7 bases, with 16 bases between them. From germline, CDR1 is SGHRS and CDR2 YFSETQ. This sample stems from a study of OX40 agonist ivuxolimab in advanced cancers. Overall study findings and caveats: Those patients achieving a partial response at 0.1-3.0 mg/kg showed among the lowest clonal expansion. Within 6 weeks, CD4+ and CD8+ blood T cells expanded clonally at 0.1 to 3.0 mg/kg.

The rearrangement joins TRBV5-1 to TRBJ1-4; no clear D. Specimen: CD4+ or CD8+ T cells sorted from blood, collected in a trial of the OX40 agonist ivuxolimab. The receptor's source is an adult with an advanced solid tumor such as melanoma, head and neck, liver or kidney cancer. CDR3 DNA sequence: TGCGCCAGCAGCTTGGCCCCCTCTCAAGATAGTGAAAAACTGTTTTTT. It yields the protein CASSLAPSQDSEKLFF. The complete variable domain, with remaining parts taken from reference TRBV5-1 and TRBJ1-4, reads KAGVTQTPRYLIKTRGQQVTLSCSPISGHRSVSWYQQTPGQGLQFLFEYFSETQRNKGNFPGRFSGRQFSNSRSEMNVSTLELGDSALYLCASSLAPSQDSEKLFFGSGTQLSVL.